These T cell receptor beta chains were read from a single sample in a study of blood T cell repertoires in COVID-19. Assay used: immunoSEQ multiplex PCR; TCRdb lists only in-frame clones, some missing. The data contain roughly 430,000 clones, 88% of them singletons. Sequencing was done on a sample of PBMCs or T cells enriched from blood (not recorded which). The origin of the receptors is a woman in her forties with acute COVID-19. CDR3s include the opening cysteine and the closing phenylalanine or tryptophan. A D gene is named only where the DNA matches it firmly. Size is omitted from some rows. Given values are once, few, many or a class for expanded clones.

v_call: TRBV6-5; j_call: TRBJ1-3; clone_size: NA; d_call: NA; cdr3_aa: CASSPSKSSGNTIYF; cdr3_nt: TGTGCCAGCAGTCCCTCGAAGAGCTCTGGAAACACCATATATTTT
v_call: TRBV18; j_call: TRBJ2-7; clone_size: NA; d_call: TRBD1; cdr3_aa: CASSTTGSSYEQYF; cdr3_nt: TGTGCCAGCTCTACGACAGGGAGCTCCTACGAGCAGTACTTC
v_call: TRBV5-1; j_call: TRBJ2-1; clone_size: NA; d_call: NA; cdr3_aa: CASSLGLGDTDNEQFF; cdr3_nt: TGCGCCAGCAGCTTGGGTCTTGGGGACACTGACAATGAGCAGTTCTTC
v_call: TRBV24-1; j_call: TRBJ2-3; clone_size: NA; d_call: NA; cdr3_aa: CATSDPYRSSTDTQYF; cdr3_nt: TGTGCCACCAGTGACCCCTACAGATCTAGCACAGATACGCAGTATTTT
v_call: TRBV10-3; j_call: TRBJ1-6; clone_size: NA; d_call: TRBD1; cdr3_aa: CAISDQGVGSYNSPLHF; cdr3_nt: TGTGCCATCAGTGACCAGGGGGTCGGCTCCTATAATTCACCCCTCCACTTT
v_call: TRBV6-5; j_call: TRBJ2-2; clone_size: NA; d_call: TRBD1; cdr3_aa: CASRRQGAGGELFF; cdr3_nt: TGTGCCAGCAGAAGACAGGGGGCAGGCGGGGAGCTGTTTTTT
v_call: TRBV4-2; j_call: TRBJ1-1; clone_size: NA; d_call: NA; cdr3_aa: CASSQDPGYTEAFF; cdr3_nt: TGTGCCAGCAGCCAAGACCCGGGATACACTGAAGCTTTCTTT
v_call: TRBV30; j_call: TRBJ1-2; clone_size: NA; d_call: NA; cdr3_aa: CAWSVGRYNYGYTF; cdr3_nt: TGTGCCTGGAGTGTAGGCAGGTATAACTATGGCTACACCTTC
v_call: TRBV16; j_call: TRBJ1-3; clone_size: NA; d_call: TRBD1; cdr3_aa: CASSQYFTGTVRAGNTIYF; cdr3_nt: TGTGCCAGCAGCCAATACTTTACCGGGACAGTAAGAGCAGGAAACACCATATATTTT
v_call: TRBV6-5; j_call: TRBJ1-1; clone_size: once; d_call: TRBD1; cdr3_aa: CASKGQGTEAFF; cdr3_nt: TGTGCCAGCAAGGGACAGGGGACTGAAGCTTTCTTT
v_call: TRBV29-1; j_call: TRBJ1-4; clone_size: NA; d_call: NA; cdr3_aa: CSVGGPRGNEKLFF; cdr3_nt: TGCAGCGTTGGGGGTCCCAGGGGTAATGAAAAACTGTTTTTT
v_call: TRBV5-6; j_call: TRBJ1-2; clone_size: NA; d_call: NA; cdr3_aa: CASSLAGFGYTF; cdr3_nt: TGTGCCAGCAGCTTGGCAGGGTTCGGCTACACCTTC
v_call: TRBV29-1; j_call: TRBJ1-1; clone_size: NA; d_call: NA; cdr3_aa: CSVGYYTGTEAFF; cdr3_nt: TGCAGCGTAGGCTACTACACGGGAACTGAAGCTTTCTTT
v_call: TRBV29-1; j_call: TRBJ2-3; clone_size: NA; d_call: NA; cdr3_aa: CSVEDQGTDTQYF; cdr3_nt: TGCAGCGTTGAAGACCAGGGAACAGATACGCAGTATTTT
v_call: TRBV4-2; j_call: TRBJ1-2; clone_size: NA; d_call: TRBD1; cdr3_aa: CASSPRRTGQSNYGYTF; cdr3_nt: TGTGCCAGCAGCCCCCGGAGGACAGGGCAGAGTAACTATGGCTACACCTTC
v_call: TRBV7-9; j_call: TRBJ2-2; clone_size: few; d_call: NA; cdr3_aa: CASTLRVANTGELFF; cdr3_nt: TGTGCCAGCACCTTAAGAGTGGCGAACACCGGGGAGCTGTTTTTT
v_call: TRBV30; j_call: TRBJ2-7; clone_size: NA; d_call: TRBD1; cdr3_aa: CAWSRQGVEQYF; cdr3_nt: TGTGCCTGGAGTAGGCAGGGGGTCGAGCAGTACTTC
v_call: TRBV19; j_call: TRBJ2-4; clone_size: NA; d_call: TRBD2; cdr3_aa: CASSITSGGTKNIQYF; cdr3_nt: TGTGCCAGTAGTATAACTAGCGGGGGGACCAAAAACATTCAGTACTTC
v_call: TRBV9; j_call: TRBJ1-2; clone_size: NA; d_call: NA; cdr3_aa: CASSGSSGAGNYGYTF; cdr3_nt: TGTGCCAGCAGTGGGAGCTCGGGAGCGGGGAACTATGGCTACACCTTC
v_call: TRBV7-8; j_call: TRBJ2-3; clone_size: NA; d_call: NA; cdr3_aa: CASRTGNAADTQYF; cdr3_nt: TGTGCCAGCAGAACCGGCAATGCGGCGGATACGCAGTATTTT
v_call: TRBV12-3/TRBV12-4; j_call: TRBJ2-4; clone_size: NA; d_call: NA; cdr3_aa: CASSLLRDIQYF; cdr3_nt: TGTGCCAGCAGTTTATTGAGGGATATTCAGTACTTC
v_call: TRBV4-1; j_call: TRBJ2-1; clone_size: NA; d_call: TRBD2; cdr3_aa: CASSQVPRAGHNEQFF; cdr3_nt: TGCGCCAGCAGCCAAGTTCCTAGAGCGGGGCACAATGAGCAGTTCTTC
v_call: TRBV5-5; j_call: TRBJ2-7; clone_size: NA; d_call: TRBD1; cdr3_aa: CASSYSGQGEEQYF; cdr3_nt: TGTGCCAGCAGCTACTCAGGACAGGGTGAAGAGCAGTACTTC
v_call: TRBV10-1; j_call: TRBJ2-7; clone_size: NA; d_call: TRBD1; cdr3_aa: CASKGQGSHEQYF; cdr3_nt: TGCGCCAGCAAGGGACAGGGGAGCCACGAGCAGTACTTC
v_call: TRBV6-5; j_call: TRBJ2-3; clone_size: NA; d_call: TRBD1; cdr3_aa: CASARQGNTDTQYF; cdr3_nt: TGTGCCAGCGCGCGACAGGGTAACACAGATACGCAGTATTTT
v_call: TRBV12-3/TRBV12-4; j_call: TRBJ1-5; clone_size: NA; d_call: NA; cdr3_aa: CASSWSGQPQHF; cdr3_nt: TGTGCCAGCTCCTGGTCGGGGCAGCCCCAGCATTTT
v_call: TRBV19; j_call: TRBJ1-4; clone_size: once; d_call: TRBD1; cdr3_aa: CASSKPLQGAGEKLFF; cdr3_nt: TGTGCCAGTAGTAAACCGCTACAGGGGGCCGGTGAAAAACTGTTTTTT
v_call: TRBV7-9; j_call: TRBJ1-2; clone_size: NA; d_call: TRBD1; cdr3_aa: CASSISHPGQGVSGYTF; cdr3_nt: TGTGCCAGCAGCATCTCACACCCGGGACAGGGGGTTTCTGGCTACACCTTC
v_call: TRBV30; j_call: TRBJ2-1; clone_size: few; d_call: NA; cdr3_aa: CAWSAGVGVYNEQFF; cdr3_nt: TGTGCCTGGAGTGCAGGGGTAGGTGTTTACAATGAGCAGTTCTTC
v_call: TRBV7-2; j_call: TRBJ2-1; clone_size: NA; d_call: NA; cdr3_aa: CASSLAVGRQNEQFF; cdr3_nt: TGTGCCAGCAGCTTAGCGGTCGGCAGACAGAATGAGCAGTTCTTC
v_call: TRBV3-1/TRBV3-2; j_call: TRBJ2-7; clone_size: NA; d_call: TRBD1; cdr3_aa: CASSQVNGTDYEQYF; cdr3_nt: TGTGCCAGCAGCCAAGTAAACGGGACAGACTACGAGCAGTACTTC
v_call: TRBV15; j_call: TRBJ1-6; clone_size: few; d_call: TRBD1; cdr3_aa: CATSSNRQGARSPLHF; cdr3_nt: TGTGCCACCAGCAGTAACAGACAGGGGGCCAGGTCACCCCTCCACTTT
v_call: TRBV3-1/TRBV3-2; j_call: TRBJ2-5; clone_size: once; d_call: TRBD2; cdr3_aa: CASSQDQAGGRETQYF; cdr3_nt: TGTGCCAGCAGCCAAGATCAGGCGGGGGGGCGGGAGACCCAGTACTTC
v_call: TRBV4-1; j_call: TRBJ1-6; clone_size: NA; d_call: NA; cdr3_aa: CASSQSLQGFWSPLHF; cdr3_nt: TGCGCCAGCAGCCAATCCTTACAGGGCTTCTGGTCACCCCTCCACTTT
v_call: TRBV5-6; j_call: TRBJ2-7; clone_size: NA; d_call: TRBD2; cdr3_aa: CASSQETGTNAF; cdr3_nt: TGTGCCAGCAGCCAAGAAACCGGGACTAATGCTTTC
v_call: TRBV5-1; j_call: TRBJ1-5; clone_size: NA; d_call: NA; cdr3_aa: CASSPSPPGMSNQPQHF; cdr3_nt: TGCGCCAGCAGCCCGAGCCCACCAGGGATGAGCAATCAGCCCCAGCATTTT
v_call: TRBV19; j_call: TRBJ1-1; clone_size: NA; d_call: NA; cdr3_aa: CASTYLGASEAFF; cdr3_nt: TGTGCCAGTACCTACCTGGGGGCGAGTGAAGCTTTCTTT
v_call: TRBV6-1; j_call: TRBJ1-2; clone_size: NA; d_call: NA; cdr3_aa: CASSEALGHNSLGYGYTF; cdr3_nt: TGTGCCAGCAGTGAAGCGCTGGGACACAATAGCCTTGGCTATGGCTACACCTTC
v_call: TRBV11-3; j_call: TRBJ2-5; clone_size: NA; d_call: TRBD2; cdr3_aa: CASSPSGGQETQYF; cdr3_nt: TGTGCCAGCAGTCCGAGCGGGGGACAAGAGACCCAGTACTTC
v_call: TRBV2; j_call: TRBJ2-5; clone_size: NA; d_call: NA; cdr3_aa: CASSGRFRQETQYF; cdr3_nt: TGTGCCAGCAGTGGCCGCTTTAGACAAGAGACCCAGTACTTC
v_call: TRBV3-1/TRBV3-2; j_call: TRBJ2-4; clone_size: NA; d_call: TRBD2; cdr3_aa: CASSQTSGVKAKNIQYF; cdr3_nt: TGTGCCAGCAGCCAGACTAGCGGGGTAAAAGCCAAAAACATTCAGTACTTC
v_call: TRBV9; j_call: TRBJ1-3; clone_size: few; d_call: NA; cdr3_aa: CASSVATGSGNTIYF; cdr3_nt: TGTGCCAGCAGCGTAGCTACAGGCTCTGGAAACACCATATATTTT
v_call: TRBV12-3/TRBV12-4; j_call: TRBJ2-3; clone_size: few; d_call: NA; cdr3_aa: CASSFGDTQYF; cdr3_nt: TGTGCCAGCAGTTTCGGGGATACGCAGTATTTT
v_call: TRBV10-3; j_call: TRBJ1-1; clone_size: NA; d_call: NA; cdr3_aa: CAISGLGSEAFF; cdr3_nt: TGTGCCATCAGTGGCCTTGGCTCTGAAGCTTTCTTT
v_call: TRBV29-1; j_call: TRBJ1-4; clone_size: NA; d_call: TRBD1; cdr3_aa: CSVDRPGQGLFF; cdr3_nt: TGCAGCGTTGATCGCCCGGGACAGGGTCTGTTTTTT
v_call: TRBV18; j_call: TRBJ1-6; clone_size: NA; d_call: TRBD1; cdr3_aa: CASSPSGQGKQPLHF; cdr3_nt: TGTGCCAGCTCACCATCGGGACAGGGCAAACAACCCCTCCACTTT
v_call: TRBV27; j_call: TRBJ1-1; clone_size: NA; d_call: NA; cdr3_aa: CASSFLGGAEAFF; cdr3_nt: TGTGCCAGCAGTTTCCTAGGGGGGGCTGAAGCTTTCTTT
v_call: TRBV10-3; j_call: TRBJ1-4; clone_size: NA; d_call: NA; cdr3_aa: CAISDSGNEKLFF; cdr3_nt: TGTGCCATCAGTGACAGCGGTAATGAAAAACTGTTTTTT
v_call: TRBV3-1/TRBV3-2; j_call: TRBJ2-7; clone_size: NA; d_call: TRBD1; cdr3_aa: CASSLSPDRGAEQYF; cdr3_nt: TGTGCCAGCAGCCTATCGCCGGACAGGGGCGCCGAGCAGTACTTC
v_call: TRBV6-5; j_call: TRBJ2-5; clone_size: NA; d_call: NA; cdr3_aa: CASTNFYQETQYF; cdr3_nt: TGTGCCAGCACTAACTTTTACCAAGAGACCCAGTACTTC
v_call: TRBV30; j_call: TRBJ1-5; clone_size: NA; d_call: NA; cdr3_aa: CASSPRGGSGNQPQHF; cdr3_nt: TGTGCCTCTTCCCCACGGGGAGGTAGCGGCAATCAGCCCCAGCATTTT
v_call: TRBV19; j_call: TRBJ1-2; clone_size: NA; d_call: NA; cdr3_aa: CASSPGILANYGYTF; cdr3_nt: TGTGCCAGTAGCCCAGGGATCCTGGCTAACTATGGCTACACCTTC
v_call: TRBV2; j_call: TRBJ1-2; clone_size: NA; d_call: NA; cdr3_aa: CASTVGKEGSGGYTF; cdr3_nt: TGTGCCAGCACTGTCGGAAAGGAGGGGTCCGGTGGCTACACCTTC
v_call: TRBV2; j_call: TRBJ2-5; clone_size: NA; d_call: TRBD2; cdr3_aa: CASRLLAGVIETQYF; cdr3_nt: TGTGCCAGCAGGCTACTAGCGGGGGTTATAGAGACCCAGTACTTC
v_call: TRBV2; j_call: TRBJ1-2; clone_size: once; d_call: NA; cdr3_aa: CASSEERVDYGYTF; cdr3_nt: TGTGCCAGCAGTGAGGAACGGGTCGACTATGGCTACACCTTC
v_call: TRBV5-4; j_call: TRBJ2-1; clone_size: NA; d_call: TRBD1; cdr3_aa: CASSKTGTGNNEQFF; cdr3_nt: TGTGCCAGCAGCAAAACCGGGACAGGCAACAATGAGCAGTTCTTC
v_call: TRBV2; j_call: TRBJ2-7; clone_size: NA; d_call: NA; cdr3_aa: CASSIDRSYEQYF; cdr3_nt: TGTGCCAGCAGCATCGACAGGTCCTACGAGCAGTACTTC
v_call: TRBV7-9; j_call: TRBJ2-7; clone_size: NA; d_call: NA; cdr3_aa: CASSPRQASSYEQYF; cdr3_nt: TGTGCCAGCAGCCCCCGACAGGCGAGCTCCTACGAGCAGTACTTC
v_call: TRBV5-4; j_call: TRBJ2-5; clone_size: NA; d_call: TRBD1; cdr3_aa: CASSSRDSEETQYF; cdr3_nt: TGTGCCAGCAGCTCACGGGACAGTGAAGAGACCCAGTACTTC
v_call: TRBV9; j_call: TRBJ1-6; clone_size: few; d_call: TRBD1; cdr3_aa: CASSVNRGNSPLHF; cdr3_nt: TGTGCCAGCAGCGTAAACAGGGGCAATTCACCCCTCCACTTT